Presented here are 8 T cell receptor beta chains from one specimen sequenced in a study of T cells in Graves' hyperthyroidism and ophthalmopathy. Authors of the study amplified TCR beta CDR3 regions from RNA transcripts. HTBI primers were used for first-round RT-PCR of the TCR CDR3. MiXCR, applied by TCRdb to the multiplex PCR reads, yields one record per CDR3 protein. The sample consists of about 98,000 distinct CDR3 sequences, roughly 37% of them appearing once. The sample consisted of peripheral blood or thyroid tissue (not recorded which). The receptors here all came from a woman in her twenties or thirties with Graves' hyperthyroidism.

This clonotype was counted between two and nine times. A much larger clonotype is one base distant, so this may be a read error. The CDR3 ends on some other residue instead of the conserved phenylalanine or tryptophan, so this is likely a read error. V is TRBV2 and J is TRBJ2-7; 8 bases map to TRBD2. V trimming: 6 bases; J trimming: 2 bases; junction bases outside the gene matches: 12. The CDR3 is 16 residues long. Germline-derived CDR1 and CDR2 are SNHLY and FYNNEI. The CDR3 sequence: CASSLWGGRPTYEQYL. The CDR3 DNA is TGTGCCAGCAGCTTATGGGGCGGGAGGCCTACCTACGAGCAGTACCTC.

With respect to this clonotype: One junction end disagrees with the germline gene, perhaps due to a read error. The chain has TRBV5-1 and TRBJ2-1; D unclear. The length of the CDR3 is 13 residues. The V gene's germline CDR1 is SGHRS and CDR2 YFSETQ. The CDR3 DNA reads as TGCGCCAGCAGCTTTAGTTCCTACAATGAGCAGCTCTTC. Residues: CASSFSSYNEQLF.

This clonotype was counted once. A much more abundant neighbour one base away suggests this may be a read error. CDR3 amino acids: CASSPGTYIDTQYF. In nucleotides, the CDR3 is TGCGCCAGCAGTCCAGGGACTTACATAGATACGCAGTATTTT. V usage is TRBV5-1 and J usage is TRBJ2-3; possibly TRBD2 for D (6 bases). Germline V gene sequence: CDR1 SGHRS, CDR2 YFSETQ. The CDR3 is 14 amino acids. Trimming took off 5 bases at V and 5 bases at J, with 15 bases between the two ends. The whole variable domain, filled in from reference TRBV5-1 and TRBJ2-3, reads KAGVTQTPRYLIKTRGQQVTLSCSPISGHRSVSWYQQTPGQGLQFLFEYFSETQRNKGNFPGRFSGRQFSNSRSEMNVSTLELGDSALYLCASSPGTYIDTQYFGPGTRLTVL.

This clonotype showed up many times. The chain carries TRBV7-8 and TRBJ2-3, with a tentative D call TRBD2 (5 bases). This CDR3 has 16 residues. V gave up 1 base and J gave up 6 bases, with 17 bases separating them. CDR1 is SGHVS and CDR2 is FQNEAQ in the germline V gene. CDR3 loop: CASSLDLSSRSDTQYF. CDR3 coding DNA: TGTGCCAGCAGCTTAGATTTGTCTAGCAGGAGTGATACGCAGTATTTT. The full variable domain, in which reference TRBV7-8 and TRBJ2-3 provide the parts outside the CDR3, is GAGVSQSPRYKVAKRGQDVALRCDPISGHVSLFWYQQALGQGPEFLTYFQNEAQLDKSGLPSDRFFAERPEGSVSTLKIQRTQQEDSAVYLCASSLDLSSRSDTQYFGPGTRLTVL.

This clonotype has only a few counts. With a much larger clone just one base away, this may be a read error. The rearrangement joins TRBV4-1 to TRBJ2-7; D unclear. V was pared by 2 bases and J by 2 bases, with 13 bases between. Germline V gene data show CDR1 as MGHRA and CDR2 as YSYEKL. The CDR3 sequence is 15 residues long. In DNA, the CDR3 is TGCGCCAGCAGCCAAAATACGAATACGACCTACGAGCAGTACTTC. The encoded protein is CASSQNTNTTYEQYF.

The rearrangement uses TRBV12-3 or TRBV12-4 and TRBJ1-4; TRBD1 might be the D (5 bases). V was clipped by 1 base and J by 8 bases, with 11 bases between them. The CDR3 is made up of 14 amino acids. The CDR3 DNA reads TGTGCCAGCAGTTTAGGAGGGGACGGGGAAAAACTGTTTTTT. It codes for CASSLGGDGEKLFF.

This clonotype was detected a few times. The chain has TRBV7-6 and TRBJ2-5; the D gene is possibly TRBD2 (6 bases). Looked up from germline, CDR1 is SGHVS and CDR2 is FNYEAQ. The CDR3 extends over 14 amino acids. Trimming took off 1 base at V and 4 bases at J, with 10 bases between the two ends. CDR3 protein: CASSLGREGETQYF. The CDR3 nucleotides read TGTGCCAGCAGCTTAGGGCGGGAAGGAGAGACCCAGTACTTC.

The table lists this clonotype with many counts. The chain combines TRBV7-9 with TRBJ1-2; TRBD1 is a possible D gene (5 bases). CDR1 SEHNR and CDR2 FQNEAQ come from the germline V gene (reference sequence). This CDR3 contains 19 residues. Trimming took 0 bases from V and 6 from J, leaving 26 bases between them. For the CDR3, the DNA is TGTGCCAGCAGCTTAGCGGGAAGGGACTCCCGGATATTCCCCGATGGCTACACCTTC. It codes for CASSLAGRDSRIFPDGYTF.